The 24 T cell receptor beta chains below were found in one sample sequenced in a study of T cells in localized non-small cell lung cancer. TCRdb keeps only in-frame clones here, not all; method: immunoSEQ multiplex PCR. The table lists tens of thousands of clones, roughly 90% of them singletons. Sequenced material: PBMCs, taken before any cancer treatment. Receptors originate from a man aged 40-75 years with stage II lung adenocarcinoma.

The rearrangement joins TRBV19 to TRBJ2-7; D is unresolved. CDR1 LNHDA and CDR2 SQIVND come from the germline V gene (reference sequence). The CDR3 spans 12 residues. The V end lost 3 bases, the J end lost 3 bases, and 6 bases lay between the germline ends. CDR3 amino acids: CASSIPGYEQYF. CDR3 bases: TGTGCCAGTAGTATTCCGGGCTACGAGCAGTACTTC.

This clone was counted a single time. This rearrangement joins TRBV18 to TRBJ1-1, with a weak D call TRBD1 (5 bases). CDR1 and CDR2 from the germline V gene are KGHSH and LQKENI. The CDR3 has 15 amino acids. Trimming removed 2 bases at V and 5 bases at J, with 15 bases between. Here the CDR3 DNA reads TGTGCCAGCTCACCAGGACTCCAGGGAAGAACTGAAGCTTTCTTT. It encodes CASSPGLQGRTEAFF.

This clone was observed a single time. V and J are TRBV9 and TRBJ1-4; D not certain. Germline-derived CDR1 and CDR2 are SGDLS and YYNGEE. V gave up 0 bases and J gave up 0 bases, with 12 bases separating them. This CDR3 has 17 amino acids. For the CDR3, the DNA is TGTGCCAGCAGCGTAGATTGGTCGGGTACAACTAATGAAAAACTGTTTTTT. Encoded protein: CASSVDWSGTTNEKLFF.

The chain uses TRBV5-4 and TRBJ1-4; 8 nucleotides match TRBD1. The CDR3 has 14 amino acids. Per germline, CDR1 SGHNT and CDR2 YYREEE (reference sequence). The ends lost 4 bases at V and 8 bases at J; junction bases unmatched: 7. The CDR3 DNA is TGTGCCAGCAGCGCCGGACAGGGCAGCGAAAAACTGTTTTTT. Translation gives CASSAGQGSEKLFF.

The chain links TRBV5-1 to TRBJ1-1; D gene unclear. The CDR3 extends over 11 amino acids. V gave up 3 bases and J gave up 8 bases, with 8 bases separating them. Per the germline V gene, CDR1 is SGHRS and CDR2 is YFSETQ. The CDR3 protein is CASSSNREAFF. CDR3 DNA: TGCGCCAGCAGCTCGAACAGAGAAGCTTTCTTT.

The table lists this clone with a few counts. The genes are TRBV9 and TRBJ2-2; D is ambiguous. Germline-derived CDR1 and CDR2 are SGDLS and YYNGEE. The CDR3 has 18 amino acids. Trimming left V 4 bases short and J 0 bases short, with 19 bases between. CDR3 sequence: CASSYTQRATPNTGELFF. CDR3 DNA: TGTGCCAGCAGCTACACCCAACGGGCGACCCCGAACACCGGGGAGCTGTTTTTT.

A remark on this clone: Additional DNA sequences in this sample encode the identical CDR3. The chain links TRBV7-9 to TRBJ1-1; D is ambiguous. The CDR3 runs to 15 residues. V was clipped by 4 bases and J by 8 bases, with 20 bases between them. Germline CDR1 reads SEHNR; CDR2 reads FQNEAQ (reference sequence). The CDR3 nucleotides are TGTGCCAGCAGCTCCCCGGGCGGTTTAAGCACCGAAGCTTTCTTT. As protein: CASSSPGGLSTEAFF.

The rearrangement uses TRBV7-8 and TRBJ2-1; D remains unclear. Germline CDR1 reads SGHVS; CDR2 reads FQNEAQ. The CDR3 is made up of 14 amino acids. Deletions cut 3 bases from V and 8 bases from J, with 14 bases between. The DNA of the CDR3 is TGTGCCAGCAGCTTTGTACAGCTACAAGATGAGCAGTTCTTC. Translating it yields CASSFVQLQDEQFF.

The chain links TRBV6-5 to TRBJ1-1, with 7 positions matching TRBD1. The CDR3 runs to 14 residues. Germline loops: CDR1 MNHEY, CDR2 SVGAGI. The V and J ends lost 4 bases and 1 base, in that order; junction bases with no gene match: 3. CDR3 nucleotides: TGTGCCAGCAGTTCGGGACAGACGAACACTGAAGCTTTCTTT. Translation: CASSSGQTNTEAFF.

The chain combines TRBV25-1 with TRBJ1-3; 10 positions agree with TRBD1. From germline, CDR1 is MGHDK and CDR2 SYGVNS. This CDR3 is built from 18 residues. The trim removed 6 bases at V and 4 bases at J, leaving 15 bases unmatched. The CDR3 here is CASSPWSRQGAQGNTIYF. The CDR3 DNA is TGTGCCAGCAGCCCCTGGTCGCGACAGGGGGCGCAGGGAAACACCATATATTTT.

V and J are TRBV19 and TRBJ1-5, with D uncertain. The CDR3 is made up of 14 amino acids. Per the germline V gene, CDR1 is LNHDA and CDR2 is SQIVND (reference sequence). V was shortened by 3 bases and J by 0 bases, with 6 bases between the two germline ends. The CDR3 sequence: CASSIIDSNQPQHF. DNA of the CDR3: TGTGCCAGTAGTATTATAGATAGCAATCAGCCCCAGCATTTT.

The rearrangement links TRBV5-6 to TRBJ2-5; D is undetermined. The CDR3 consists of 11 residues. Germline values: CDR1 SGHDT, CDR2 YYEEEE. V lost 3 bases to trimming and J lost 5 bases, with 5 bases between them. The CDR3: CASSSGETQYF. The CDR3 region has the DNA TGTGCCAGCAGCTCCGGGGAGACCCAGTACTTC.

The gene calls are TRBV6-6 and TRBJ2-1, with D maybe TRBD2 (6 bases). The V and J ends lost 6 bases and 2 bases respectively, with 14 bases between them. Germline CDR1 MNHNY, CDR2 SVGAGI (reference sequence). The CDR3 length is 15 residues. The CDR3: CASSLKRVPYNEQFF. The CDR3 region has the DNA TGTGCCAGCAGCCTAAAGCGGGTCCCCTACAATGAGCAGTTCTTC.

The chain has TRBV18 and TRBJ2-5; 7 positions match TRBD2. V was clipped by 2 bases and J by 4 bases; unmatched bases: 4. CDR1 is KGHSH, CDR2 LQKENI, per germline. This CDR3 comprises 14 residues. This chain's CDR3 is CASSPGEGRETQYF. The CDR3 DNA sequence: TGTGCCAGCTCACCAGGGGAGGGGAGAGAGACCCAGTACTTC.

V usage is TRBV7-2 and J usage is TRBJ2-7; 10 nucleotides line up with TRBD1. V trimming: 6 bases; J trimming: 3 bases; junction bases outside the gene matches: 8. The CDR3 is 15 amino acids. Germline V gene lookup returns CDR1 SGHTA and CDR2 FQGNSA. DNA of the CDR3: TGTGCCAGCAGTCGTACCGGGACAGGGGTCTACGAGCAGTACTTC. It specifies CASSRTGTGVYEQYF.

The genes are TRBV10-3 and TRBJ2-5; D assignment may be TRBD1 or TRBD2 (5 bases each). V gave up 3 bases and J gave up 4 bases, with 9 bases separating them. The CDR3 length is 13 residues. The V gene's germline CDR1 is ENHRY and CDR2 SYGVKD. The chain's CDR3 is CAISDPGPETQYF. DNA of the CDR3: TGTGCCATCAGTGACCCGGGACCAGAGACCCAGTACTTC.

The chain has TRBV7-2 and TRBJ2-5, with D perhaps matching TRBD2 (5 bases). Per germline, CDR1 SGHTA and CDR2 FQGNSA. Trimming stripped 5 bases from V and 4 bases from J, with 17 bases between. The CDR3 length is 15 residues. CDR3 DNA: TGTGCCAGCAGCGCCGGACTCGCCGCGGGAGAGACCCAGTACTTC. This gives the protein CASSAGLAAGETQYF.

This sequence joins TRBV5-1 and TRBJ2-7; TRBD2 aligns across 14 bases. V gave up 3 bases and J gave up 6 bases; unmatched junction bases: 2. The germline CDR1 and CDR2 sequences are SGHRS and YFSETQ. The CDR3 runs to 14 residues. The CDR3 protein is CASSYGTSGGEQYF. The CDR3 nucleotides read TGCGCCAGCAGCTACGGGACTAGCGGGGGCGAGCAGTACTTC.

J is TRBJ1-4 and V is TRBV4-1, with 9 nucleotides matching TRBD1. CDR1 MGHRA and CDR2 YSYEKL come from the germline V gene. V lost 4 bases and J lost 3; bases outside the gene matches: 9. This CDR3 contains 17 residues. The CDR3 spells CASSLRQGGPSNEKLFF. CDR3 bases: TGCGCCAGCAGCCTTCGACAGGGGGGGCCTTCTAATGAAAAACTGTTTTTT.

V usage is TRBV2 and J usage is TRBJ2-1, with 8 bases matching TRBD2. The length of the CDR3 is 16 residues. CDR1 is SNHLY and CDR2 is FYNNEI in the germline V gene. Trimming took 7 bases from V and 3 from J; bases not matched to a gene: 11. The CDR3 DNA reads as TGTGCCAGCATCGAGATCGGGGGGGCTAGCTACAATGAGCAGTTCTTC. Residues: CASIEIGGASYNEQFF.

V and J are TRBV18 and TRBJ1-1; D remains ambiguous. V gave up 2 bases and J gave up 4 bases, with 11 bases separating them. The CDR3 loop spans 14 amino acids. CDR1 KGHSH and CDR2 LQKENI come from the germline V gene. CDR3 amino acids: CASSPSGMGTEAFF. CDR3 nucleotide sequence: TGTGCCAGCTCACCATCCGGGATGGGCACTGAAGCTTTCTTT.

J is TRBJ2-5 and V is TRBV4-3; 12 bases align to TRBD2. The CDR3 consists of 15 residues. Germline V gives CDR1 LGHNA, CDR2 YSLEER. Losses at the gene ends were 4 bases for V and 4 bases for J; bases not matched to a gene: 4. In DNA, the CDR3 is TGCGCCAGCAGCCTCACTAGCGGGGGGTCAGAGACCCAGTACTTC. Protein sequence: CASSLTSGGSETQYF.

This clone came up once. The chain links TRBV28 to TRBJ2-7; D is undetermined. Germline CDR1 is MDHEN and CDR2 is SYDVKM. The CDR3 length is 14 residues. Trimming took off 4 bases at V and 0 bases at J, with 10 bases between the two ends. CDR3 DNA sequence: TGTGCCAGCAGTTATCGAGTCAGCTCCTACGAGCAGTACTTC. This translates into CASSYRVSSYEQYF.

This chain uses TRBV6-1 with TRBJ2-7, with 8 bases identical to TRBD1. Germline V gene lookup returns CDR1 MNHNS and CDR2 SASEGT. Losses at the gene ends were 8 bases for V and 2 bases for J; bases not matched to a gene: 2. This CDR3 comprises 12 residues. CDR3 region: CASRDRTYEQYF. For the CDR3, the DNA is TGTGCCAGCCGGGACAGGACCTACGAGCAGTACTTC.